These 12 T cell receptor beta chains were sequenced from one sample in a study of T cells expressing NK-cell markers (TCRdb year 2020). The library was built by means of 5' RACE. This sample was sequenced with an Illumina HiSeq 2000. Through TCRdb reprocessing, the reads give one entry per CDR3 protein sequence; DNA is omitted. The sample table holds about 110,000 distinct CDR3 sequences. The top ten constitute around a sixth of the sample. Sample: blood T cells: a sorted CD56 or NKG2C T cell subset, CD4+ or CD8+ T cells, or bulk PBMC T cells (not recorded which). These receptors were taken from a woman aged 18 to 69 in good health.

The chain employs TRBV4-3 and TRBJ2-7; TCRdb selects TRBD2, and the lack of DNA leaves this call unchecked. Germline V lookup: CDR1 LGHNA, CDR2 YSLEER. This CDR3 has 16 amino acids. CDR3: CASSQGLAGGMNEQYF.

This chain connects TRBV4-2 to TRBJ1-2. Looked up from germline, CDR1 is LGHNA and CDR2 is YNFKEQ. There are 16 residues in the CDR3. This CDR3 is CASSQEGVRGDHGYTF.

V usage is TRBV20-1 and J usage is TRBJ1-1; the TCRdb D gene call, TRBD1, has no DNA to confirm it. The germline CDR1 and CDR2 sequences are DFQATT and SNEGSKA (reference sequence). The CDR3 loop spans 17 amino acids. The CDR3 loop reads CSAATRDDQLRYTEAFF.

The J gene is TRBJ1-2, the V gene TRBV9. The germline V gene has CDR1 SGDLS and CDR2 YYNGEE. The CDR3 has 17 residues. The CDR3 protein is CASPTRRTSPAVYGYTF.

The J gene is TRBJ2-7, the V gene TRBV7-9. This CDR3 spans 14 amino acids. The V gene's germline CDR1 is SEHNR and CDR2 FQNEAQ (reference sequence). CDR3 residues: CASSLAGLSYEQYF. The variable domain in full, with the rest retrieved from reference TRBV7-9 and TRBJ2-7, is DTGVSQNPRHKITKRGQNVTFRCDPISEHNRLYWYRQTLGQGPEFLTYFQNEAQLEKSRLLSDRFSAERPKGSFSTLEIQRTEQGDSAMYLCASSLAGLSYEQYFGPGTRLTVT.

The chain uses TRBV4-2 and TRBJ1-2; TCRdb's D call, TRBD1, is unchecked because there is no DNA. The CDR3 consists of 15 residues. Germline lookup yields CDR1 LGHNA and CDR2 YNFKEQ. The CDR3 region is CASSQSTTGNYGYTF.

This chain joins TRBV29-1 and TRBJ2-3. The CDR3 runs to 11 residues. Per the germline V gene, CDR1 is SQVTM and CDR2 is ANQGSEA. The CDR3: CSVYGEDTQYF.

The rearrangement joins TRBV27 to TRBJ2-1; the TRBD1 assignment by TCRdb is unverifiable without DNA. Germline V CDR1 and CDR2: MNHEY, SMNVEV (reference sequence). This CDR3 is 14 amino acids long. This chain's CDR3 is CASTPRGAYNEQFF.

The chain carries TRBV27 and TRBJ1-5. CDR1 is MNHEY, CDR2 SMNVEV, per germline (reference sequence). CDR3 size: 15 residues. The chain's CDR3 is CASSWAGGDNQPQHF.

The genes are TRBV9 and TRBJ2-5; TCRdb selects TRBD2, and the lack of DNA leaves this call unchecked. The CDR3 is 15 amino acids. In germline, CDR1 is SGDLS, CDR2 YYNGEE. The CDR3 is CASSASDPKTETQYF.

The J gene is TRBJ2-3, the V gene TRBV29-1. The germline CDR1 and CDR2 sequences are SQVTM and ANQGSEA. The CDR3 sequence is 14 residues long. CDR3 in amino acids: CSVGGVESTDTQYF.

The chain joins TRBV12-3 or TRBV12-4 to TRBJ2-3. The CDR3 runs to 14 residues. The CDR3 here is CASSLRSVVDTQYF.